Listed here are 18 T cell receptor beta chains from one sample, sequenced in a study of T cell responses to AZD1222 COVID-19 vaccine. The repertoire was sequenced with immunoSEQ multiplex PCR; TCRdb's copy has only in-frame clones and lacks some. This repertoire shows around 130,000 clones, almost 95% found once; its top ten account for around 1.8%. The specimen comprised peripheral blood, sampled on day 0 of AZD1222 vaccination. These receptors were taken from an adult in good health.

The genes are TRBV7-2 and TRBJ1-2, with no clear D. V was cut by 5 bases and J by 4 bases, with 17 bases left in between. From germline, CDR1 is SGHTA and CDR2 FQGNSA. The CDR3 sequence is 15 residues long. CDR3 sequence (DNA): TGTGCCAGCAGCGCGTCCATCTCCGGCGGCTATGGCTACACCTTC. Amino acids: CASSASISGGYGYTF. The whole variable domain, filled in from reference TRBV7-2 and TRBJ1-2, reads GAGVSQSPSNKVTEKGKDVELRCDPISGHTALYWYRQSLGQGLEFLIYFQGNSAPDKSGLPSDRFSAERTGGSVSTLTIQRTQQEDSAVYLCASSASISGGYGYTFGSGTRLTVV.

In regard to this clone: Other DNA sequences within the sample encode an identical CDR3. The DNA for the CDR3 is TGTGCCAGTAGTATACAGGGTCTGGGCACTGAAGCTTTCTTT. It codes for CASSIQGLGTEAFF. The chain couples TRBV19 to TRBJ1-1; a weak D match, TRBD1 (5 bases). Germline loops: CDR1 LNHDA, CDR2 SQIVND (reference sequence). The length of the CDR3 is 14 residues. V lost 2 bases and J 4 bases, leaving 11 bases between the germline ends.

The chain is built from TRBV3-1 (or the pseudogene TRBV3-2) and TRBJ2-7; 8 nucleotides line up with TRBD2. The CDR3 runs 15 residues. The germline gives CDR1 LGHDT, CDR2 YNNKEL (reference sequence). J was trimmed by 3 bases and V by 2 bases; bases with no gene match: 6. The CDR3 loop reads CASSQPGLAFYEQYF. The CDR3 DNA sequence: TGTGCCAGCAGCCAACCAGGACTAGCCTTCTACGAGCAGTACTTC.

V usage is TRBV6-2 or TRBV6-3 and J usage is TRBJ2-3, with 8 bases identical to TRBD2. Germline trimming cut 5 bases from V and 2 bases from J; bases unmatched to any gene: 3. The germline V gene encodes CDR1 MNHEY and CDR2 SVGEGT. This CDR3 contains 14 residues. DNA for the CDR3: TGTGCCAGCAGTAATAGCGGGACCACAGATACGCAGTATTTT. Protein: CASSNSGTTDTQYF.

The V call is TRBV5-1, the J call TRBJ1-4; D is ambiguous. The germline V gene encodes CDR1 SGHRS and CDR2 YFSETQ. This CDR3 region has 13 residues. The V and J ends lost 2 bases and 3 bases respectively, with 5 bases between them. As DNA, the CDR3 is TGCGCCAGCAGCTTTAATGCTAATGAAAAACTGTTTTTT. Residues: CASSFNANEKLFF.

The rearrangement joins TRBV29-1 to TRBJ2-3, with 12 bases fitting TRBD2. Germline-derived CDR1 and CDR2 are SQVTM and ANQGSEA. CDR3 size: 13 residues. Trimming cost V 7 bases and J 4 bases; bases outside gene matches: 3. CDR3 amino acids: CSGLAGGPDTQYF. DNA for the CDR3: TGCAGCGGGCTAGCGGGGGGGCCAGATACGCAGTATTTT.

Details on this clone: The same CDR3 also results from other DNA sequences found in this sample. The J gene is TRBJ1-2, the V gene TRBV7-9, with TRBD1 as a possible D gene (6 bases). CDR3 size: 14 residues. The germline gives CDR1 SEHNR, CDR2 FQNEAQ (reference sequence). V was pared by 5 bases and J by 3 bases, with 13 bases between. Written as DNA, the CDR3 is TGTGCCAGCAGCCTCGCTAGGGGGGACTATGGCTACACCTTC. It translates to CASSLARGDYGYTF.

J is TRBJ1-2 and V is TRBV12-3 or TRBV12-4, with no clear D. The CDR3 consists of 12 residues. Trimming pared 1 base from V and 8 bases from J, leaving 8 bases between. Here the CDR3 reads CASSLGLTGYTF. The CDR3 DNA sequence: TGTGCCAGCAGTTTAGGGCTGACAGGCTACACCTTC.

The chain employs TRBV7-2 and TRBJ1-5; 9 bases fit TRBD1. V was pared by 5 bases and J by 6 bases, with 11 bases of the junction left unmatched. The germline V gene has CDR1 SGHTA and CDR2 FQGNSA. The CDR3 loop spans 16 amino acids. The DNA of the CDR3 is TGTGCCAGCAGCCTCCACCTAACAGGGGGCGGTCAGCCCCAGCATTTT. This encodes CASSLHLTGGGQPQHF. The complete variable domain, with remaining parts taken from reference TRBV7-2 and TRBJ1-5, reads GAGVSQSPSNKVTEKGKDVELRCDPISGHTALYWYRQSLGQGLEFLIYFQGNSAPDKSGLPSDRFSAERTGGSVSTLTIQRTQQEDSAVYLCASSLHLTGGGQPQHFGDGTRLSIL.

The V gene is TRBV12-1, the J gene TRBJ1-5. TRBV12-1 is a pseudogene locus. CDR3 length: 14 residues. CDR3 nucleotide sequence: TGTGCCAGCGGCTCCGAGACATCGGGTCAGCCCCAGCATTTT. Protein product: CASGSETSGQPQHF.

This chain uses TRBV6-5 with TRBJ2-4; 8 bases map to TRBD1. Trimming took 0 bases from V and 4 from J; bases not matched to a gene: 2. Looked up from germline, CDR1 is MNHEY and CDR2 is SVGAGI. This CDR3 is 15 amino acids long. As DNA, the CDR3 is TGTGCCAGCAGTTACTCCGGACAGGGTAAAAACATTCAGTACTTC. Its translation is CASSYSGQGKNIQYF.

The chain links TRBV18 to TRBJ1-2; 7 nucleotides line up with TRBD1. Germline CDR1 reads KGHSH; CDR2 reads LQKENI. The length of the CDR3 is 13 residues. J was trimmed by 6 bases and V by 3 bases; bases with no gene match: 4. The CDR3: CASSPLGGHGYTF. CDR3 in DNA: TGTGCCAGCTCACCGCTAGGGGGCCATGGCTACACCTTC.

V gene TRBV29-1 combines with J gene TRBJ1-1, with D unclear. Germline V gene data show CDR1 as SQVTM and CDR2 as ANQGSEA. Trimming removed 7 bases from V and 2 bases from J, with 14 bases in between. The CDR3 has 13 residues. For the CDR3, the DNA is TGCAGCGGAAGACGGCCGGATAACACTGAAGCTTTCTTT. It codes for CSGRRPDNTEAFF.

The gene calls are TRBV2 and TRBJ1-5; D is undetermined. Germline CDR1 SNHLY, CDR2 FYNNEI. V was shortened by 2 bases and J by 0 bases, with 14 bases between the two germline ends. The CDR3 covers 17 residues. In nucleotides, the CDR3 is TGTGCCAGCAGTGAAAAAGACGGATCCAATAGCAATCAGCCCCAGCATTTT. Protein product: CASSEKDGSNSNQPQHF.

The chain employs TRBV7-9 and TRBJ1-2; D gene unclear. Trimming removed 5 bases from V and 0 bases from J, with 13 bases in between. Germline-derived CDR1 and CDR2 are SEHNR and FQNEAQ (reference sequence). The CDR3 runs 15 residues. CDR3 sequence reads: CASSRTTDPNYGYTF. The DNA of the CDR3 is TGTGCCAGCAGCAGGACGACGGACCCTAACTATGGCTACACCTTC.

J is TRBJ2-2 and V is TRBV9, with 8 bases matching TRBD2. The CDR3 is 16 amino acids. V trimming: 0 bases; J trimming: 4 bases; junction bases outside the gene matches: 5. CDR1 is SGDLS, CDR2 YYNGEE, per germline. This chain's CDR3 is CASSVDPAGVTGELFF. The CDR3 bases are TGTGCCAGCAGCGTAGATCCAGCGGGGGTCACCGGGGAGCTGTTTTTT.

V is TRBV4-1 and J is TRBJ1-4; no clear D. In germline, CDR1 is MGHRA, CDR2 YSYEKL. V lost 1 base and J lost 9, with 15 bases in between. CDR3 length: 15 residues. The CDR3 bases are TGCGCCAGCAGCCAAGGTCTCTGGGAGAATCAAAAACTGTTTTTT. This codes for CASSQGLWENQKLFF.

The gene calls are TRBV4-3 and TRBJ2-6; 9 bases align to TRBD1. Germline CDR1 LGHNA, CDR2 YSLEER. The CDR3 spans 17 residues. J lost 4 bases, V lost 3 bases, and 7 bases had no gene match. CDR3 protein: CASSHPGQGPGANVLTF. CDR3 nucleotide sequence: TGCGCCAGCAGCCATCCGGGACAGGGACCCGGGGCCAACGTCCTGACTTTC.